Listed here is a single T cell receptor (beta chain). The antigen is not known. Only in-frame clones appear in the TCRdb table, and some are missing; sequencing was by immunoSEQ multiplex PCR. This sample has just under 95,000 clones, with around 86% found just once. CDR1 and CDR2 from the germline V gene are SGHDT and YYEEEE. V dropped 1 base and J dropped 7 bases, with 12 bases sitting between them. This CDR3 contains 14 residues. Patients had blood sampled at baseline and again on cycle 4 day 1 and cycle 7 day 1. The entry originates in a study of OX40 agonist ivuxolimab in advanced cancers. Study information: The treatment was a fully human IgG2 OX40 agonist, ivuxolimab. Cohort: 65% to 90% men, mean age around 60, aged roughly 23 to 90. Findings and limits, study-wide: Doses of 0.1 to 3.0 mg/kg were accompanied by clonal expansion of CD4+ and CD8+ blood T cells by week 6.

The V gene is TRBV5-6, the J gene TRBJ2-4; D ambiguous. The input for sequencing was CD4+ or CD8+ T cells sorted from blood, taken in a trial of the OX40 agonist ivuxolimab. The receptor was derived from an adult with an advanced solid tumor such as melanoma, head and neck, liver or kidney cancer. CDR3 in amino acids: CASSLIGIPNIQYF. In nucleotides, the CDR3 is TGTGCCAGCAGCTTGATCGGTATCCCGAACATTCAGTACTTC.